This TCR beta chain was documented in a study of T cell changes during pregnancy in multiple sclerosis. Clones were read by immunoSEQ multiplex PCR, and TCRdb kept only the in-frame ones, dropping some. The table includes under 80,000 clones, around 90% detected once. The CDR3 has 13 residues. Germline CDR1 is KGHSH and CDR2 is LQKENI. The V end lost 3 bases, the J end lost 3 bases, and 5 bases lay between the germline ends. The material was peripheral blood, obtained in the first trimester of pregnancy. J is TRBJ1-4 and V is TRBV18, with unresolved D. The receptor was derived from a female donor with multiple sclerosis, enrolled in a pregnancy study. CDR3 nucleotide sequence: TGTGCCAGCTCACCGGGCGCTAATGAAAAACTGTTTTTT. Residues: CASSPGANEKLFF.